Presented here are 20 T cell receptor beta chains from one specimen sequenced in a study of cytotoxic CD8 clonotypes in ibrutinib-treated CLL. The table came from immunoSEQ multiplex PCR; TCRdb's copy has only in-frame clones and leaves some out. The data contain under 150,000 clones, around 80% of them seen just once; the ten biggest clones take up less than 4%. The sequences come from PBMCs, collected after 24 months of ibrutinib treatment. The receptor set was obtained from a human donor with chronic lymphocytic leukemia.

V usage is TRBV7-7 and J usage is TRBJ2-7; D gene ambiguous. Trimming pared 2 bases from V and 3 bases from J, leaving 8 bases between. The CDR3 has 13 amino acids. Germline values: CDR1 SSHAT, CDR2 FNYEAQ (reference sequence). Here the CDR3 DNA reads TGTGCCAGCAGCTTACGGTACGGCTACGAGCAGTACTTC. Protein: CASSLRYGYEQYF.

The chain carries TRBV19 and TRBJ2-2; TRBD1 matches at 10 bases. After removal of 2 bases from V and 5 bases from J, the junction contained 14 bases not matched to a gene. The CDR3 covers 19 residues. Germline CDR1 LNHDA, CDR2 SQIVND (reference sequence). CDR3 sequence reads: CASSIRQAIGTGATGELFF. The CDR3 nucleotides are TGTGCCAGTAGTATAAGGCAGGCTATTGGGACAGGGGCAACCGGGGAGCTGTTTTTT.

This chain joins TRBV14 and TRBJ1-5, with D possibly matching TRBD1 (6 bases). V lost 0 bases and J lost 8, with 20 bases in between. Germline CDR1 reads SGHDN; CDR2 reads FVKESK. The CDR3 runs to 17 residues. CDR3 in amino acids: CASSQDRFRQASEPQHF. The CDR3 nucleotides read TGTGCCAGCAGCCAAGACCGGTTCAGACAGGCTAGCGAGCCCCAGCATTTT.

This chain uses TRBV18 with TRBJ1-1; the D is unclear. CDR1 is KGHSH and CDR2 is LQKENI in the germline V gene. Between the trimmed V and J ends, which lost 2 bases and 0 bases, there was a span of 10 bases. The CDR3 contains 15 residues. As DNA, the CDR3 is TGTGCCAGCTCACCAGGGTCAAGATTGAACACTGAAGCTTTCTTT. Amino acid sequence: CASSPGSRLNTEAFF. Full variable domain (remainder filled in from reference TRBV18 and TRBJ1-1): NAGVMQNPRHLVRRRGQEARLRCSPMKGHSHVYWYRQLPEEGLKFMVYLQKENIIDESGMPKERFSAEFPKEGPSILRIQQVVRGDSAAYFCASSPGSRLNTEAFFGQGTRLTVV.

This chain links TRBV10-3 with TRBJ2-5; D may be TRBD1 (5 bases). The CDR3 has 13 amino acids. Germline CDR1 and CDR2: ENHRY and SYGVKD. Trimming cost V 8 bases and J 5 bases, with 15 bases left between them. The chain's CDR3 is CAISPRAGETQYF. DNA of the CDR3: TGTGCCATCTCCCCCAGGGCCGGGGAGACCCAGTACTTC.

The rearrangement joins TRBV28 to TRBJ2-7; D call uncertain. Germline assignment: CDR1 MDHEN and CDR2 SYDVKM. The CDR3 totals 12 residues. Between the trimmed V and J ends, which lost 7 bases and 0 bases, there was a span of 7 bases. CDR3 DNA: TGTGCCAGCACGAGCAGCTCCTACGAGCAGTACTTC. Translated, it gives CASTSSSYEQYF.

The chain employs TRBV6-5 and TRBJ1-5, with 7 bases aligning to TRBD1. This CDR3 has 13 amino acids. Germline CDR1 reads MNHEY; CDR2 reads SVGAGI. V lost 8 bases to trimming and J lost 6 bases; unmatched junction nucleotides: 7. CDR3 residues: CASGQDPFQPQHF. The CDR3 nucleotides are TGTGCCAGCGGACAGGACCCGTTTCAGCCCCAGCATTTT.

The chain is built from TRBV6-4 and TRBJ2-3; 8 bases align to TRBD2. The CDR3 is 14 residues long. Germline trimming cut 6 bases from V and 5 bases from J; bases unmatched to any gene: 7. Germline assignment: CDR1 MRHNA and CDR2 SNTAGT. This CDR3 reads CASRATSAVDTQYF. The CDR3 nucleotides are TGTGCCAGCAGGGCGACTAGCGCGGTAGATACGCAGTATTTT.

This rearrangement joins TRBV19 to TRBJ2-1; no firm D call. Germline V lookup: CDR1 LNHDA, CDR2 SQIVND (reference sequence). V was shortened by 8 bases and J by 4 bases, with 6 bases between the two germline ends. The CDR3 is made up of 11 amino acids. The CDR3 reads CASRDYNEQFF. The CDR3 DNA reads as TGTGCCAGTCGAGATTACAATGAGCAGTTCTTC.

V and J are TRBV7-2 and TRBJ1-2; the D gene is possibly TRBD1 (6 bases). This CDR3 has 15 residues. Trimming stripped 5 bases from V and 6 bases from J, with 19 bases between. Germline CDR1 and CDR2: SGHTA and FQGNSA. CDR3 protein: CASSPTGEGVNGYTF. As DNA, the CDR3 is TGTGCCAGCAGCCCCACCGGGGAGGGGGTTAATGGCTACACCTTC. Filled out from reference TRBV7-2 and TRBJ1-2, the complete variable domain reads GAGVSQSPSNKVTEKGKDVELRCDPISGHTALYWYRQSLGQGLEFLIYFQGNSAPDKSGLPSDRFSAERTGGSVSTLTIQRTQQEDSAVYLCASSPTGEGVNGYTFGSGTRLTVV.

CDR3 DNA: TGTGCCAGCAGCTCTTGGGTAGGGGAGACCCAGTACTTC. This gives the protein CASSSWVGETQYF. The chain combines TRBV27 with TRBJ2-5; D gene uncertain. This CDR3 is 13 amino acids long. V lost 6 bases, J lost 5 bases, and 13 bases lay in between. The V gene's germline CDR1 is MNHEY and CDR2 SMNVEV (reference sequence).

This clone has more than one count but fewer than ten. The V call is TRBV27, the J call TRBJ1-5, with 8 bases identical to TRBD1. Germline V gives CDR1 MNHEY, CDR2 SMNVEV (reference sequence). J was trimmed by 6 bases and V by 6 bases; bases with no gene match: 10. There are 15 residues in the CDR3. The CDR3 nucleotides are TGTGCCAGCAGCCGGGACAGGATTGGGTCTCAGCCCCAGCATTTT. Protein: CASSRDRIGSQPQHF.

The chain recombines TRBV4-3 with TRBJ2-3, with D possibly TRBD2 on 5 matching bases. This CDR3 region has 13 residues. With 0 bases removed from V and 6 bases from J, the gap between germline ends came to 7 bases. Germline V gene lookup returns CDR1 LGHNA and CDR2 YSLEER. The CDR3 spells CASSQDWRDTQYF. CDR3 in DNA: TGCGCCAGCAGCCAAGATTGGAGGGATACGCAGTATTTT.

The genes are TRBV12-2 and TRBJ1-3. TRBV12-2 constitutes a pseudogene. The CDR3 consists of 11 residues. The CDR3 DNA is TGTGCAAGTCGCCTCCTCCCTCTCACCAAGTTT. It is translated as CASRLLPLTKF.

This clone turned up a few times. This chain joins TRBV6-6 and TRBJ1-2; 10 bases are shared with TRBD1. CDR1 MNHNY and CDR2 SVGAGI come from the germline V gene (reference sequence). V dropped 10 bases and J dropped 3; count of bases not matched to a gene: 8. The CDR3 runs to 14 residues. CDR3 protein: CATTTGGSYYGYTF. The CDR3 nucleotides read TGTGCCACCACGACAGGGGGCAGTTACTATGGCTACACCTTC.

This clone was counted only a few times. In nucleotides, the CDR3 is TGTGCCAGCAGCTTAGTTAGGGACAACTACTACGAGCAGTACTTC. It translates to CASSLVRDNYYEQYF. V is TRBV7-2 and J is TRBJ2-7; a weak D match, TRBD1 (6 bases). This CDR3 is built from 15 residues. The V end lost 1 base, the J end lost 3 bases, and 13 bases lay between the germline ends. CDR1 and CDR2 (germline): SGHTA, FQGNSA.

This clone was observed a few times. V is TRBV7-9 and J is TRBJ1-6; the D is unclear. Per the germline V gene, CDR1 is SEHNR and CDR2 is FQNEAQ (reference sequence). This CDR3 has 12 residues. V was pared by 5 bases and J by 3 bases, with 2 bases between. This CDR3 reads CASSRYNSPLHF. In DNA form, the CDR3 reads TGTGCCAGCAGCCGCTATAATTCACCCCTCCACTTT.

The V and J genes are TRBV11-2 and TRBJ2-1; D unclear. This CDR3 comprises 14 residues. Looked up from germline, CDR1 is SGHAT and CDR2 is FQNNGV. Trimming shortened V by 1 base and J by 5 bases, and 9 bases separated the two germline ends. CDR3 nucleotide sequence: TGTGCCAGCAGCTTAGCCTTGCACAACAATGAGCAGTTCTTC. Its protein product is CASSLALHNNEQFF.

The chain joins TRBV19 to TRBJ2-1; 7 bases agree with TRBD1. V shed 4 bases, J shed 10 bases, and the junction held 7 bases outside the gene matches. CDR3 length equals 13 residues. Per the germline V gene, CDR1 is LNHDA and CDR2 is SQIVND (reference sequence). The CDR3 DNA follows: TGTGCCAGTAGTAACATACAGGGGACCGAGCAGTTCTTC. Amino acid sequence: CASSNIQGTEQFF.

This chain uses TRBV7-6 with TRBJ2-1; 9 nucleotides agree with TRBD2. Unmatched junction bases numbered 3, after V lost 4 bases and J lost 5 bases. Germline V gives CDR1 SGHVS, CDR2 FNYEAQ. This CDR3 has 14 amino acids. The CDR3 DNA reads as TGTGCCAGCAGCTCCCCTAGCGGGGACAATGAGCAGTTCTTC. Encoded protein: CASSSPSGDNEQFF.